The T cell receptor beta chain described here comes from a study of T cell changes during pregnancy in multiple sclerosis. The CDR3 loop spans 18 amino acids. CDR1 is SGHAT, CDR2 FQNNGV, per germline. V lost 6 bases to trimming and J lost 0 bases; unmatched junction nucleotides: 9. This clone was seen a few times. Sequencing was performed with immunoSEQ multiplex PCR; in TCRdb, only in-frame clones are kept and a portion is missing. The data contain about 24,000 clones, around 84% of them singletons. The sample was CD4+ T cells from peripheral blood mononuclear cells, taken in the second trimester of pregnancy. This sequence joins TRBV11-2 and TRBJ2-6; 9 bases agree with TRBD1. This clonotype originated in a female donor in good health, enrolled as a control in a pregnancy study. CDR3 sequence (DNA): TGTGCCAGCAGACGCCTGGGACAGGGCCACTCTGGGGCCAACGTCCTGACTTTC. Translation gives CASRRLGQGHSGANVLTF.